Sequencing of this T cell receptor beta chain was carried out in a study of T cells in pancreatic ductal adenocarcinoma (dated 2017 in TCRdb). With respect to the entire study: Seeking insight into the adaptive T-cell response that arises naturally, the researchers examined how many CD8+ T cells infiltrated tumors of resected pancreatic ductal adenocarcinoma, where they sat, and what features they had, alongside the same properties of suppressive cells. The research as a whole found: There was no significant difference in T-cell clonality between tumor and blood, where mean clonality was approximately 0.1 for tumors and just over 0.07 for blood. Because most pancreatic cancer patients present with inoperable disease, the resected cohort was biased toward the minority with early-stage disease. Because tumors are enriched in CD45RO+ effector T cells rather than naive T cells, which biases toward lower diversity, comparisons of clonality between tumor and blood may be biased. Compared with tumor samples, blood samples had more total productive templates and roughly 8-fold more unique clonotypes.

The CDR3 has 16 amino acids, counting the end cysteine and phenylalanine. Of the read, only the CDR3 DNA is kept; its 48 bases are in frame from base 1. Sequences SGDLS (CDR1) and YYNGEE (CDR2) are obtained from the germline V gene. Germline trimming: 0 bases from V, 2 bases from J; junction bases outside gene matches: 5. Selected pancreatic ductal adenocarcinoma patients had undergone surgery without neoadjuvant therapy. Right after surgery, resected tumor tissue went into ice-cold media, and part of that tissue was flash frozen for DNA and RNA. Using the DNeasy Blood and Tissue Kit along with Proteinase K and RNase treatment, genomic DNA was extracted from 7 PBMC specimens and under ten flash-frozen tumor specimens. TCR beta CDR3 regions were amplified from genomic DNA using the immunoSEQ hsTCRB kit. An Illumina HiSeq system was used to carry out high-throughput TRB CDR3 sequencing. Per the authors' processing: Sequencing reads were analyzed with the immunoSEQ software, and nonproductive sequences with premature stops or frame-shifts were excluded. Clonality of the repertoire was calculated as one minus the Shannon entropy normalized by log2 of the number of unique productive sequences. TCRdb took over this immuneACCESS table, retaining in-frame rearrangements with V and J assigned. Such tables are incomplete; in checked studies, under half of the missing clones stem from an unresolved V gene, and the remainder is unexplained. That table supplies the V and J calls and clone size; D and trimming were determined from the DNA. The sample table shows roughly 2,500 clones, and over 80% are seen once. Jointly, the top ten make up around 7% of the sample.

With respect to this clone: It lacks a known antigen. No much larger clonotype is one base removed from it; base qualities were not supplied.

Sequenced material: pancreatic tumor tissue. This receptor was obtained from a human donor with pancreatic ductal adenocarcinoma. The chain is made from TRBV9 and TRBJ2-3; 8 bases in the junction line up with TRBD2. The CDR3 protein: CASSVGLAGLTDTQYF. In nucleotides, the sequence is TGTGCCAGCAGCGTAGGGCTAGCGGGCCTCACAGATACGCAGTATTTT.